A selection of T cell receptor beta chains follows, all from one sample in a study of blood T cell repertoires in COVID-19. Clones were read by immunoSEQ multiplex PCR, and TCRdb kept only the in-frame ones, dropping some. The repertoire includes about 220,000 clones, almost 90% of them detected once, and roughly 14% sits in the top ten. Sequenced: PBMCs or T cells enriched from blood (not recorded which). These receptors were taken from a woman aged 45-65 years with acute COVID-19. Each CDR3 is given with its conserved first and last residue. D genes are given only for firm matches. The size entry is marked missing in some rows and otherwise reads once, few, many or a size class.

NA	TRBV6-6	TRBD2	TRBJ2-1	TGTGCCAGCAGTTACTTCTCGGGAGGGTTGGGCAATGAGCAGTTCTTC	CASSYFSGGLGNEQFF
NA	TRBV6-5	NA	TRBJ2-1	TGTGCCAGCAGTCCGAACAAGGGAGAACAGGGGCAGTTCTTC	CASSPNKGEQGQFF
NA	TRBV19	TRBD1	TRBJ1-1	TGTGCCAGTAGTTCTACAGGGGCAACTGAAGCTTTCTTT	CASSSTGATEAFF
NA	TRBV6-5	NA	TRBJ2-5	TGTGCCAGCAGTTATCGGGGAGCCCCAACAGAGACCCAGTACTTC	CASSYRGAPTETQYF
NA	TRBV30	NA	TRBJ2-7	TGTGCCTGGAGTGTAAGCCACCTTCTGTGGGCCCACGAGCAGTACTTC	CAWSVSHLLWAHEQYF
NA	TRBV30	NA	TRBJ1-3	TGTGCCTGGACGACAGGTGACTCTGGAAACACCATATATTTT	CAWTTGDSGNTIYF
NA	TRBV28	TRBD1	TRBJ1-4	TGTGCCACCGTCGGACAGGGTGGCGGTAGTGAAAAACTGTTTTTT	CATVGQGGGSEKLFF
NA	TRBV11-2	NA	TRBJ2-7	TGTGCCAGCCTAGGAAGTCAAGGCGGCTACGAGCAGTACTTC	CASLGSQGGYEQYF
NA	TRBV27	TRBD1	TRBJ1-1	TGTGCCAGCAGTTCCCGAGACCCTCAGACAGGGGGCGCGGGTAGCACTGAAGCTTTCTTT	CASSSRDPQTGGAGSTEAFF
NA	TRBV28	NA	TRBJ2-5	TGTGCCAGCAGTTTGATAGCGATGGGCACCCGAAGGGAGACCCAGTACTTC	CASSLIAMGTRRETQYF
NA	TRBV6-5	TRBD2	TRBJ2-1	TGTGCCAGCAGGCTGGCGGGAGGGCCCGTGAATGAGCAGTTCTTC	CASRLAGGPVNEQFF
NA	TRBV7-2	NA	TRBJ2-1	TGTGCCAGCAGCCCCCATTTGATAGACAATGAGCAGTTCTTC	CASSPHLIDNEQFF
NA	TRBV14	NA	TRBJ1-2	TGTGCCAGCAGCCAAGATTGGGGGGGAGACGGCTACACCTTC	CASSQDWGGDGYTF
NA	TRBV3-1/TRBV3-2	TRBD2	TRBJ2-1	TGTGCCAGCAGCCAGCCGGGACTAGCGGGAGTTCCGGGGAATGAGCAGTTCTTC	CASSQPGLAGVPGNEQFF
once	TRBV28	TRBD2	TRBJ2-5	TGTGCCAGCAGTGCTCTTAGCGGGAGAGAGACCCAGTACTTC	CASSALSGRETQYF
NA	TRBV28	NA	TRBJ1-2	TGTGCCAGCAGCCAAATCAGCGGGGGGACTAACTATGGCTACACCTTC	CASSQISGGTNYGYTF
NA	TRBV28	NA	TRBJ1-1	TGTGCCAGCAGCTTAGGACATACGAACACTGAAGCTTTCTTT	CASSLGHTNTEAFF
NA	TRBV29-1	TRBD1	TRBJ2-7	TGCAGCGCCCTGAAATTACGGGACAGAGGCTACGAGCAGTACTTC	CSALKLRDRGYEQYF
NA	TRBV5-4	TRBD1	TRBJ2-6	TGTGCCAGCAGCTTGGACAGGGGGCTCTCTGGGGCCAACGTCCTGACTTTC	CASSLDRGLSGANVLTF
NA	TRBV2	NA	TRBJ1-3	TGTGCCAGCAGTGAAGGCAGGGGCCCTGGAAACACCATATATTTT	CASSEGRGPGNTIYF
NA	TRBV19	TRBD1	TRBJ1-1	TGTGCCAGTAGTCTTCCGGGACAGGTGAACACTGAAGCTTTCTTT	CASSLPGQVNTEAFF
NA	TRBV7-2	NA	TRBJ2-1	TGTGCCAGCAGCTCCGTCTCCCCAGGGCCCAATGAGCAGTTCTTC	CASSSVSPGPNEQFF
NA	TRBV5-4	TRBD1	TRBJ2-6	TGTGCCAGCAGCTTGTCGGACAGGGGCCTCTCTGGGGCCAACGTCCTGACTTTC	CASSLSDRGLSGANVLTF